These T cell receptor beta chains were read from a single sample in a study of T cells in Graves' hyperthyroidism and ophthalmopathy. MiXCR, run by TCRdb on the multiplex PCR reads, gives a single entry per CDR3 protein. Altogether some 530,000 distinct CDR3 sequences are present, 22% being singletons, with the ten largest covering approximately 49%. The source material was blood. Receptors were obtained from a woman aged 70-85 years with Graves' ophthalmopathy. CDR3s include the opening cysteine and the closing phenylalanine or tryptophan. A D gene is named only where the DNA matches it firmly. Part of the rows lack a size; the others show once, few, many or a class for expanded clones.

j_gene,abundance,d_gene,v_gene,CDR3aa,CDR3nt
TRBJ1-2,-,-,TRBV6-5,CASSYSGREELSYGYTF,TGTGCCAGCAGTTACTCAGGCAGGGAGGAGTTGAGCTATGGCTACACCTTC
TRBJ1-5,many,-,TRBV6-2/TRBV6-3,CASSYTGNQPQHF,TGTGCCAGCAGTTACACGGGAAATCAGCCCCAGCATTTT
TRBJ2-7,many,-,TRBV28,CASSLLGQSEQYF,TGTGCCAGCAGTTTACTGGGTCAGTCCGAGCAGTACTTC
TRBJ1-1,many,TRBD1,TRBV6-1,CASSPILRGRGTEAFF,TGTGCCAGCAGTCCCATCCTTAGGGGGCGGGGCACTGAAGCTTTCTTT
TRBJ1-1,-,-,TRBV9,CASSKDGRSTEAFF,TGTGCCAGCAGCAAGGACGGGCGGAGCACTGAAGCTTTCTTT
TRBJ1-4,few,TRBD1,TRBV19,CATADRLNEKLFF,TGTGCCACCGCGGACAGGTTAAATGAAAAACTGTTTTTT
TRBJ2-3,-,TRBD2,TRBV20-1,CSAARPGTSSTDTQYF,TGCAGTGCTGCGCGTCCGGGGACTAGCTCTACAGATACGCAGTATTTT
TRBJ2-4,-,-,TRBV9,CASSDHTSAKNIQYF,TGTGCCAGCAGCGATCATACCTCAGCCAAAAACATTCAGTACTTC
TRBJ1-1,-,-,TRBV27,CASSWTGVRLTEAFF,TGTGCCAGCAGTTGGACCGGGGTAAGGTTGACTGAAGCTTTCTTT
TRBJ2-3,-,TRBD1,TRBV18,CASSPKTGRTDTQYF,TGTGCCAGCTCACCTAAGACAGGGCGCACAGATACGCAGTATTTT
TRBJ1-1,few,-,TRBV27,CASSPTSPGKEITEAFF,TGTGCCAGCAGCCCCACTTCACCAGGGAAGGAAATCACTGAAGCTTTCTTT
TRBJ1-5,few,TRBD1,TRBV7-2,CASSLGGGRGSHF,TGTGCCAGCAGCTTAGGGGGCGGCAGGGGGTCGCATTTT
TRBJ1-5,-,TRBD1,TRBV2,CASSPPGTGEQPQHF,TGTGCCAGTTCCCCACCCGGGACAGGCGAACAGCCCCAGCATTTT
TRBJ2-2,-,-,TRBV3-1,CASSPRTTTGELFF,TGTGCCAGCAGCCCCCGGACTACCACCGGGGAGCTGTTTTTT
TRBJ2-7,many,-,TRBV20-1,CSANRRVGEQYF,TGCAGTGCTAATCGGAGGGTCGGCGAGCAGTACTTC
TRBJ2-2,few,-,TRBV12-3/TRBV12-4,CASRFWVSGQNTGELFF,TGTGCCAGCAGATTCTGGGTTTCGGGACAAAACACCGGGGAGCTGTTTTTT
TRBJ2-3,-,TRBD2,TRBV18,CASSPPLAGYGDTQYF,TGTGCCAGCTCACCCCCACTAGCGGGATATGGAGATACGCAGTATTTT
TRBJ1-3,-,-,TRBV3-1,CASSQDPRSGNTIYF,TGTGCCAGCAGCCAAGATCCCAGGTCTGGAAACACCATATATTTT
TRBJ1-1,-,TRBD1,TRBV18,CASSRDRVTEAFF,TGTGCCAGCTCACGGGACAGGGTCACTGAAGCTTTCTTT
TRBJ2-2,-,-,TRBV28,CATSRVNTGELFF,TGTGCCACCAGCCGGGTGAACACCGGGGAGCTGTTTTTT
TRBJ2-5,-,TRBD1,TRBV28,CASSRQGQYF,TGTGCCAGCAGCCGACAGGGCCAGTACTTC
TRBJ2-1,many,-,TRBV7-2,CASSRGGVAVNEQFF,TGTGCCAGCAGCCGAGGCGGAGTAGCTGTCAATGAGCAGTTCTTC
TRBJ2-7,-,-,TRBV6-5,CASSYSMEGSYEQYF,TGTGCCAGCAGTTACTCCATGGAGGGCTCCTACGAGCAGTACTTC
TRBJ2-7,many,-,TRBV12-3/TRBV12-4,CASSFPDNSYEQYF,TGTGCCAGCAGTTTTCCCGACAACTCCTACGAGCAGTACTTC
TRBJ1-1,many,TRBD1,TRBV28,CASRSTGGRNTEAFF,TGTGCCAGCAGGTCGACAGGGGGGAGGAACACTGAAGCTTTCTTT
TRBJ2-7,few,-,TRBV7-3,CASSPHPGSYEQYF,TGTGCCAGCAGCCCACATCCGGGGTCCTACGAGCAGTACTTC
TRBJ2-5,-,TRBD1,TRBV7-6,CASSLKIGRQGAEETQYF,TGTGCCAGCAGCCTAAAGATTGGGAGACAGGGGGCCGAAGAGACCCAGTACTTC
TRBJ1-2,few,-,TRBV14,CASSPGILGYGYTF,TGTGCCAGCAGCCCGGGTATCCTGGGCTATGGCTACACCTTC
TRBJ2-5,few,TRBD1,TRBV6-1,CASSPDRGKTQYF,TGTGCCAGCAGCCCCGACAGGGGAAAGACCCAGTACTTC
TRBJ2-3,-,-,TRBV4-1,CASGRKAGADTQYF,TGCGCCAGCGGCCGGAAGGCGGGCGCAGATACGCAGTATTTT
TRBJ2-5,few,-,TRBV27,CASSLSSTGSRGQETQYF,TGTGCCAGCAGTTTATCGTCGACGGGGTCGCGGGGACAAGAGACCCAGTACTTC